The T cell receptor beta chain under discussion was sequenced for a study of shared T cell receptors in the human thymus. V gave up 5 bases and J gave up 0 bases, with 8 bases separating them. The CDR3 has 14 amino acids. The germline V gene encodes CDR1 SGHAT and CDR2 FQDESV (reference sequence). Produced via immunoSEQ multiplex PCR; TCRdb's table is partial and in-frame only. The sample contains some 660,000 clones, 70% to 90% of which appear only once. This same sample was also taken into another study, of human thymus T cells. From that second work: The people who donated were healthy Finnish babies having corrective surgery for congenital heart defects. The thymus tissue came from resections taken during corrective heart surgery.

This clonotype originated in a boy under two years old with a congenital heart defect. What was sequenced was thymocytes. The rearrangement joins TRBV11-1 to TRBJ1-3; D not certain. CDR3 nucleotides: TGTGCCAGCAGCCTCGGTTACTCTGGAAACACCATATATTTT. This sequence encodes CASSLGYSGNTIYF.